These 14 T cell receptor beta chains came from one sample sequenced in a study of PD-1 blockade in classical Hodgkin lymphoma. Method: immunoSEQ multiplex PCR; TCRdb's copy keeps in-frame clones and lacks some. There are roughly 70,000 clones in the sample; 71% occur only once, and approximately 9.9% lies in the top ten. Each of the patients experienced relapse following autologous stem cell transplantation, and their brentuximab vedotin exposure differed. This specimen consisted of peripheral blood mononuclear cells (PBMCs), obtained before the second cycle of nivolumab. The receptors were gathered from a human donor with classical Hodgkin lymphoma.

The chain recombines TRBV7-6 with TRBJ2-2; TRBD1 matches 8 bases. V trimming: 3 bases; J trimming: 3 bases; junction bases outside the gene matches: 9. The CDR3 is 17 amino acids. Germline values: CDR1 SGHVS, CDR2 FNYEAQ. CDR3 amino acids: CASSFPKTGEDTGELFF. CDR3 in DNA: TGTGCCAGCAGCTTCCCCAAGACAGGGGAGGACACCGGGGAGCTGTTTTTT.

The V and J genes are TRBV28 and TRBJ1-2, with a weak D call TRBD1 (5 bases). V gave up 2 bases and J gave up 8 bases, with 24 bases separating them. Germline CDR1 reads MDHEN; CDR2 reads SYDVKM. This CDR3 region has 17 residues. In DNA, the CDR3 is TGTGCCAGCAGTTTAGGTGGTTGGGGCAGTAGTATTTCGGGCTACACCTTC. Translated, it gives CASSLGGWGSSISGYTF.

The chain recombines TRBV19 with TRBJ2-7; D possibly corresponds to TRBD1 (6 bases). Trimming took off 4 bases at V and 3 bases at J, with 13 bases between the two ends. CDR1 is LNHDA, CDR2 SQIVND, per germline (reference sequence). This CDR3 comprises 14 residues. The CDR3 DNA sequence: TGTGCCAGTAGTAATCAGGGGACGGGCTACGAGCAGTACTTC. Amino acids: CASSNQGTGYEQYF.

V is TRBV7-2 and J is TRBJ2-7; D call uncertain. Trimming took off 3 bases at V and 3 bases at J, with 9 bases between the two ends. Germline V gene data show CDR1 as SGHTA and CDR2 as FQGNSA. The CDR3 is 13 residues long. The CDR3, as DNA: TGTGCCAGCAGCTTCTCTAGGGACTACGAGCAGTACTTC. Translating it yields CASSFSRDYEQYF.

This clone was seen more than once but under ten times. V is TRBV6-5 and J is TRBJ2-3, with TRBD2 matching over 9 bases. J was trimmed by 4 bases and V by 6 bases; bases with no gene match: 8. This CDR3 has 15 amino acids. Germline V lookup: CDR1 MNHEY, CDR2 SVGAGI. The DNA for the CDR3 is TGTGCCAGCAGCAAACTAGCGGGTATTGCAGATACGCAGTATTTT. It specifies CASSKLAGIADTQYF.

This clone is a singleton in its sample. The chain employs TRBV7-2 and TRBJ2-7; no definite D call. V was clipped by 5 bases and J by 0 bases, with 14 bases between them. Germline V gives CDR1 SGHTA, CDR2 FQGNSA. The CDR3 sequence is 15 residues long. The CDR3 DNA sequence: TGTGCCAGCAGCCCCCGGCAGGCGTCCTCCTACGAGCAGTACTTC. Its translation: CASSPRQASSYEQYF.

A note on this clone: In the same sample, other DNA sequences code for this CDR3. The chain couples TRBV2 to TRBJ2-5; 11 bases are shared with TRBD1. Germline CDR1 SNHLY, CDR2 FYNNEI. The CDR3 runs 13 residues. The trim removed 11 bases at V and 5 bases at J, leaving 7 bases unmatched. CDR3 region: CASWDRGRETQYF. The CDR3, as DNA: TGTGCCTCCTGGGACAGGGGGAGGGAGACCCAGTACTTC. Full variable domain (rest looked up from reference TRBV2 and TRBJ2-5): EPEVTQTPSHQVTQMGQEVILRCVPISNHLYFYWYRQILGQKVEFLVSFYNNEISEKSEIFDDQFSVERPDGSNFTLKIRSTKLEDSAMYFCASWDRGRETQYFGPGTRLLVL.

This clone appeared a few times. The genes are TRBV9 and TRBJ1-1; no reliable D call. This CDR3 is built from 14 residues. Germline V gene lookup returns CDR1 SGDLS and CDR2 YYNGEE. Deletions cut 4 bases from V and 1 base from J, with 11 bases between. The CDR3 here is CASSPPGTNTEAFF. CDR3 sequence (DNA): TGTGCCAGCAGCCCCCCGGGAACGAACACTGAAGCTTTCTTT.

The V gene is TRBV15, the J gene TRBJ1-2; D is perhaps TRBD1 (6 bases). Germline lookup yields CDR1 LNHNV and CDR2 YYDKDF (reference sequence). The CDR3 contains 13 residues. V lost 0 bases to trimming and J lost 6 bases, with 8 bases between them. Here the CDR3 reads CATSREGGHGYTF. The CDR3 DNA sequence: TGTGCCACCAGCAGAGAGGGGGGGCATGGCTACACCTTC. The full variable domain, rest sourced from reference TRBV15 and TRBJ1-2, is DAMVIQNPRYQVTQFGKPVTLSCSQTLNHNVMYWYQQKSSQAPKLLFHYYDKDFNNEADTPDNFQSRRPNTSFCFLDIRSPGLGDTAMYLCATSREGGHGYTFGSGTRLTVV.

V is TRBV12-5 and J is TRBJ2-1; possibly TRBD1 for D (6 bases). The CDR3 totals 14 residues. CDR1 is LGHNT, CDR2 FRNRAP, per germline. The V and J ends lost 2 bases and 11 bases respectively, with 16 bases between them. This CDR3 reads CASGLTSLQGKQFF. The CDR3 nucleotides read TGTGCTAGTGGTTTGACCTCCCTACAGGGAAAGCAGTTCTTC.

The chain's CDR3 is CASSIGPPNEKLFF. Written as DNA, the CDR3 is TGTGCCAGCTCAATAGGTCCGCCTAATGAAAAACTGTTTTTT. This chain connects TRBV18 to TRBJ1-4; D is unclear. V shed 5 bases and J shed 3 bases, with 10 bases lying between them. CDR1 KGHSH and CDR2 LQKENI come from the germline V gene. There are 14 residues in the CDR3.

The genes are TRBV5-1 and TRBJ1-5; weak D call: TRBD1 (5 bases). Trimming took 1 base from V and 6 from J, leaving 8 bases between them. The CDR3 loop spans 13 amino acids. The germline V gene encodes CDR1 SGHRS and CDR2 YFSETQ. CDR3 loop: CASSLWGGQPQHF. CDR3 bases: TGCGCCAGCAGCTTGTGGGGGGGTCAGCCCCAGCATTTT. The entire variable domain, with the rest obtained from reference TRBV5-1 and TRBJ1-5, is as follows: KAGVTQTPRYLIKTRGQQVTLSCSPISGHRSVSWYQQTPGQGLQFLFEYFSETQRNKGNFPGRFSGRQFSNSRSEMNVSTLELGDSALYLCASSLWGGQPQHFGDGTRLSIL.

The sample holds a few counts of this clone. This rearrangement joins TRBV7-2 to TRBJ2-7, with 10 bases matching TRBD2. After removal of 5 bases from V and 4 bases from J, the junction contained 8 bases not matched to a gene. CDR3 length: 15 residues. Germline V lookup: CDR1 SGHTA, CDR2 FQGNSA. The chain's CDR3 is CASSPAGGGVYEQYF. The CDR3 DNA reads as TGTGCCAGCAGCCCAGCGGGAGGGGGAGTGTACGAGCAGTACTTC.

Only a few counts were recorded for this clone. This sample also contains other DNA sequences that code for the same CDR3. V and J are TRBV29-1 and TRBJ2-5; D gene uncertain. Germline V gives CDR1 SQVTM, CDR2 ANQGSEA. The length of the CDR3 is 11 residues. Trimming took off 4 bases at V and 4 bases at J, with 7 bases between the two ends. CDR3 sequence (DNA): TGCAGCGTTGGGGTAGGAGAGACCCAGTACTTC. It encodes CSVGVGETQYF.